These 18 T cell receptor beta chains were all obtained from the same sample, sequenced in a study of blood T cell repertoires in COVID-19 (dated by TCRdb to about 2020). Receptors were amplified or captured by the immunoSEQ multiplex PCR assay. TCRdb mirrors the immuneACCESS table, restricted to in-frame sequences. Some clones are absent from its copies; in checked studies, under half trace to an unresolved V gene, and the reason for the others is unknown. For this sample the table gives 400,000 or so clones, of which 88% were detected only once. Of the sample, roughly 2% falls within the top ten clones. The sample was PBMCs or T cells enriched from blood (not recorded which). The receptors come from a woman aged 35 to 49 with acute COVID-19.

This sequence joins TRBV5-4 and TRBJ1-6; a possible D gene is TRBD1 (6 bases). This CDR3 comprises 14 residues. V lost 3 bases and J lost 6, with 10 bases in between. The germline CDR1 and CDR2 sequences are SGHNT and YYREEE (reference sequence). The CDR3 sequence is CASSSGQINSPLHF. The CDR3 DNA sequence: TGTGCCAGCAGCTCGGGACAAATTAATTCACCCCTCCACTTT.

The CDR3: CAWSPAAGQGGQETQYF. CDR3 coding DNA: TGTGCCTGGAGTCCTGCGGCCGGACAGGGGGGGCAAGAGACCCAGTACTTC. This chain uses TRBV30 with TRBJ2-5; 10 nucleotides match TRBD1. V shed 2 bases and J 2 bases; nucleotides not matched to a gene: 11. The CDR3 runs to 17 residues. Germline CDR1 and CDR2: GTSNPN and SVGIG (reference sequence).

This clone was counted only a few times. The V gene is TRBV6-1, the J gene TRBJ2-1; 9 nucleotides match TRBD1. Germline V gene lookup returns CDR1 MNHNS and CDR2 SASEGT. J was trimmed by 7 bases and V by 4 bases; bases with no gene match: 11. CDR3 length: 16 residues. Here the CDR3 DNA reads TGTGCCAGCAGTGGAGTGGGACAGGGTATAAAGAATGAGCAGTTCTTC. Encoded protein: CASSGVGQGIKNEQFF.

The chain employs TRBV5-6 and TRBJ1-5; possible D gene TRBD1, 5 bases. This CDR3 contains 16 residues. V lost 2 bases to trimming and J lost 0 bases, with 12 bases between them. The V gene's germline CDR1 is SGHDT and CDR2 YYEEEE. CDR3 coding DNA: TGTGCCAGCAGCTTTAATGCAGGGTCTAGCAATCAGCCCCAGCATTTT. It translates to CASSFNAGSSNQPQHF.

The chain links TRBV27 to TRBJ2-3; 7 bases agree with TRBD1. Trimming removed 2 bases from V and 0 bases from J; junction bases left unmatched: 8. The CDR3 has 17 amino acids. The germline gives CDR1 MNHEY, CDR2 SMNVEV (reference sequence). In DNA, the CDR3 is TGTGCCAGCAGTTTACCGAGGACAGGAACTAGCACAGATACGCAGTATTTT. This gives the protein CASSLPRTGTSTDTQYF.

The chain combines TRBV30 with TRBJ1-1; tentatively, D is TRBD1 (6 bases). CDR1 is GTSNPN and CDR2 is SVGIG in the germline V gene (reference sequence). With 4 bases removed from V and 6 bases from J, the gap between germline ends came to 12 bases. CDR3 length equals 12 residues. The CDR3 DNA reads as TGTGCCTGGAACGACAGGATTTCTGAAGCTTTCTTT. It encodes CAWNDRISEAFF.

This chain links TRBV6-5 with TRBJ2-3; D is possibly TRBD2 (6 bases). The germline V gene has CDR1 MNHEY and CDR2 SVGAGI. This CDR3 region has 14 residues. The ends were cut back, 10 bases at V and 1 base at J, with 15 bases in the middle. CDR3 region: CATLSTGGTDTQYF. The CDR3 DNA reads TGTGCCACCCTCTCGACGGGGGGCACAGATACGCAGTATTTT.

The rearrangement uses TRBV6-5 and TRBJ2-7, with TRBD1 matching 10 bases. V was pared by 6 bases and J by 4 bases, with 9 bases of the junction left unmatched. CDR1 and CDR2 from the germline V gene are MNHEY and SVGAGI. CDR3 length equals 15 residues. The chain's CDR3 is CASRSLGTGVYEQYF. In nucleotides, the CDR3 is TGTGCCAGCAGATCCCTCGGGACAGGGGTGTACGAGCAGTACTTC.

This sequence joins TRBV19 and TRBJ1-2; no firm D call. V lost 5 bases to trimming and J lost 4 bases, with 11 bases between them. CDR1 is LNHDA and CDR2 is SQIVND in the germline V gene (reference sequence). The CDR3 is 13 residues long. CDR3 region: CASSPGNTYGYTF. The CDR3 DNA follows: TGTGCCAGTAGTCCCGGGAACACCTATGGCTACACCTTC.

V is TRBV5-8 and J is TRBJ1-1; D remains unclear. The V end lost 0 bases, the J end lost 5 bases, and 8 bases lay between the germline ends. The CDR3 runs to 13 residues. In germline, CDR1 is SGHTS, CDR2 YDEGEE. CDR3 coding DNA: TGTGCCAGCAGCTTGGTGCGGGTTACTGAAGCTTTCTTT. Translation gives CASSLVRVTEAFF.

CDR3 residues: CSASPGGKNIQYF. The CDR3 coding sequence is TGCAGTGCTAGTCCGGGAGGCAAAAACATTCAGTACTTC. This chain uses TRBV20-1 with TRBJ2-4, with 7 positions matching TRBD2. Germline V gene sequence: CDR1 DFQATT, CDR2 SNEGSKA (reference sequence). The CDR3 has 13 amino acids. J was trimmed by 3 bases and V by 3 bases; bases with no gene match: 2.

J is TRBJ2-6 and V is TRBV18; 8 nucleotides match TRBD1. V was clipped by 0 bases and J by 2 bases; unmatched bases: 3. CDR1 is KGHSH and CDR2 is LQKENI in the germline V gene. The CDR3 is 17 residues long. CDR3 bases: TGTGCCAGCTCACCACCGATGACAGGGGCTGGGGCCAACGTCCTGACTTTC. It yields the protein CASSPPMTGAGANVLTF.

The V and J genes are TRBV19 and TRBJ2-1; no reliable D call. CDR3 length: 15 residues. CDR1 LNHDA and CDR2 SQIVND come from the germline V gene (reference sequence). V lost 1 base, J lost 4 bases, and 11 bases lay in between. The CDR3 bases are TGTGCCAGTAGTATAGGCGAGCCAGCGTACAATGAGCAGTTCTTC. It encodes CASSIGEPAYNEQFF.

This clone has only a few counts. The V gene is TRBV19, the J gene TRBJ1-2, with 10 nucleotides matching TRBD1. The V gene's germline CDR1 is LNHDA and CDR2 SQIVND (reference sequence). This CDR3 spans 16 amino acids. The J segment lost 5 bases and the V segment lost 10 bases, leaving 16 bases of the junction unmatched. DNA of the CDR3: TGTGCCACTACCGGGACAGGGGCGTTATGGTGGTATGGCTACACCTTC. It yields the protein CATTGTGALWWYGYTF. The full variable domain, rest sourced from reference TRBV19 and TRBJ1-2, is DGGITQSPKYLFRKEGQNVTLSCEQNLNHDAMYWYRQDPGQGLRLIYYSQIVNDFQKGDIAEGYSVSREKKESFPLTVTSAQKNPTAFYLCATTGTGALWWYGYTFGSGTRLTVV.

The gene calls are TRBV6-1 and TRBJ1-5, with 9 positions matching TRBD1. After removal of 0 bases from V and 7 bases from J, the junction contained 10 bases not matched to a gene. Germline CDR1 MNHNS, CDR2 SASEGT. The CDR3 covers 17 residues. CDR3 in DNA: TGTGCCAGCAGTGAAGCTAGCGGGACAGGGTATGAACAGCCCCAGCATTTT. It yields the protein CASSEASGTGYEQPQHF.

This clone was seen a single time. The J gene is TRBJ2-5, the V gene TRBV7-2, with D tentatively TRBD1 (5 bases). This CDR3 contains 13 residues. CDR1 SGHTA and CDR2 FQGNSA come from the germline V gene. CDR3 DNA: TGTGCGTATACCCGACAGCCTCAAGAGACCCAGTACTTC. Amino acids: CAYTRQPQETQYF.

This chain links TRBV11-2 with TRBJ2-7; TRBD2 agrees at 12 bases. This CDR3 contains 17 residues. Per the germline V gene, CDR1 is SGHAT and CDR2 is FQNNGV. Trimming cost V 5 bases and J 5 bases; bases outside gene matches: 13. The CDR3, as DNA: TGTGCCAGCAGCCCATCTAGCGGGGGGGCCATTCTCCACGAGCAGTACTTC. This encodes CASSPSSGGAILHEQYF. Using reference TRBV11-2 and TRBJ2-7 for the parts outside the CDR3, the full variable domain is EAGVAQSPRYKIIEKRQSVAFWCNPISGHATLYWYQQILGQGPKLLIQFQNNGVVDDSQLPKDRFSAERLKGVDSTLKIQPAKLEDSAVYLCASSPSSGGAILHEQYFGPGTRLTVT.

The CDR3 DNA follows: TGTGCCAGCAGCTACAGAAAAGGGACTTCCTACGAGCAGTACTTC. Protein sequence: CASSYRKGTSYEQYF. The chain links TRBV13 to TRBJ2-7; weak D call: TRBD2 (6 bases). The CDR3 is 15 residues long. The germline gives CDR1 PRHDT, CDR2 FYEKMQ (reference sequence). V was trimmed by 4 bases and J by 1 base, leaving 14 bases between them.